This T cell receptor (beta chain) is drawn from a study of blood T cell repertoires in COVID-19. On the study more broadly: Both acute and convalescent COVID-19 samples were obtained from the United States, Italy and Spain. The analysed material was cDNA or gDNA that came from T cells, B-cell-depleted T cells, or PBMCs.

Authors' data handling: Amplifying reference gene primers gave estimates of nucleated cell counts. Using immunoSEQ multiplex PCR, the repertoire was profiled, and TCRdb retains in-frame clones only, with some absent. The V and J calls and clone size come from that table; D and trimming were worked out from the DNA. The data hold fewer than 150,000 clones, with roughly 86% observed a single time. This clone came up once. CDR3 length: 21 amino acids. The receptor comes from a human donor in a cohort sampled during active COVID-19. This chain joins TRBV21-1 and TRBJ2-3; the table's D call, TRBD2, was not checked against the DNA. TRBV21-1 is designated a pseudogene. The source material was peripheral blood. CDR3 nucleotide sequence: TGTGCCAGCACCGCAGAGATGGTAGCGGGGGCACACTGCCCTTACACAGATACGCAGTATTTT. Protein sequence: CASTAEMVAGAHCPYTDTQYF.